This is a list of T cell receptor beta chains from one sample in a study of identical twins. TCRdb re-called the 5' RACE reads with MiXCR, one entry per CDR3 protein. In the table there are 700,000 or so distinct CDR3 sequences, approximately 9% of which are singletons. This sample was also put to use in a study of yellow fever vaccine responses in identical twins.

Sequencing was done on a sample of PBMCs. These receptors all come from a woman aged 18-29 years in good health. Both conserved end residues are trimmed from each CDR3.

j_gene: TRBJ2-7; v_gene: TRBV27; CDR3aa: ASSSPGSTYEQY
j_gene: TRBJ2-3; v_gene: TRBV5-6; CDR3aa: ASSFLGSAEGQY
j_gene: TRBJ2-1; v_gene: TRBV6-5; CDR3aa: ASSYRRLDMANEQF
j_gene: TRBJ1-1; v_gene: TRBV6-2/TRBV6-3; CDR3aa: ASRDRGPNTEAF
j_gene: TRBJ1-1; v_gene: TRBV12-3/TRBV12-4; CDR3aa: ASSWATDTEAF
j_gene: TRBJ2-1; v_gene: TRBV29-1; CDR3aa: SAGDSLV
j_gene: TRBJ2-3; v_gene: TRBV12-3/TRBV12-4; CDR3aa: ASRDTGTAHDTQY
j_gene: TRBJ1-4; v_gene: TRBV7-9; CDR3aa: ASSLPGPSDEKLF
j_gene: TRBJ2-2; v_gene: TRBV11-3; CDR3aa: ASSLLLAGVNTGELF
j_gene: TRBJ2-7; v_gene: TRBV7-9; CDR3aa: ASSLFSGRDHEQY
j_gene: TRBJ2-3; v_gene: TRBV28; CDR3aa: ASSLRNRGGGLQY
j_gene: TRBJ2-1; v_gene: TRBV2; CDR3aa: ASSPPYVYEQF
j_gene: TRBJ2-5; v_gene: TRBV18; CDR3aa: ASSPNGGQETQY
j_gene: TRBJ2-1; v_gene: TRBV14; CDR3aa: ASSLYSGGDNEQF
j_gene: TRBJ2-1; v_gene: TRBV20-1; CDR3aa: SARDLAGPSYNEQF
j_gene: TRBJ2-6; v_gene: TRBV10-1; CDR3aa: ARTGATGANVLT
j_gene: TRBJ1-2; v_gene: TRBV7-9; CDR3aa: ASSFRTGANYGYT
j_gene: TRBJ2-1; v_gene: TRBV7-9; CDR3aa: ASTTFKGPNYNEQF
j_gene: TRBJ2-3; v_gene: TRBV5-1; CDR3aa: ASSLATNTDTQY
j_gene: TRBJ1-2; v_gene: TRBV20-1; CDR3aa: SARPGTGGHGYT
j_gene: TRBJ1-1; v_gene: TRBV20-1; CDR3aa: SAPELAGGMNTEAF
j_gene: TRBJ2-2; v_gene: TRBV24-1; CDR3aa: ATSAAGTSGSF
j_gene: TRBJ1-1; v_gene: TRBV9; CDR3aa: ASSVAGRGTEAF
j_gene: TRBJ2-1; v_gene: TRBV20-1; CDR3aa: SAGGGLAGYEQF
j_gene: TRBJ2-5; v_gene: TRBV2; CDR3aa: ASGVGRLETQY
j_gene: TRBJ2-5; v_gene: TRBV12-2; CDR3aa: ASRLASRRETQY
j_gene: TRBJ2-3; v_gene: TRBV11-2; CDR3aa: ASSTATSGRGDTQY